The source of this T cell receptor (beta chain) is a study of cytomegalovirus exposure and HLA in healthy donors. With 60 Vbeta and 13 Jbeta primers, the PCR was carried out. Libraries were prepared by immunoSEQ multiplex PCR; TCRdb keeps only in-frame clonotypes and omits some of them. The top ten hold approximately 13% of the sample, which has around 140,000 clones, about three quarters seen once. Germline V gene lookup returns CDR1 SGHAT and CDR2 FQNNGV. With 2 bases clipped from V and 4 bases from J, the junction kept 16 bases outside the gene matches. This CDR3 has 19 amino acids. A single count supports this clone.

The origin of this receptor is a man in his forties in good health and CMV-seropositive. Sequencing was done on a sample of PBMCs. The chain joins TRBV11-2 to TRBJ2-4; 8 positions match TRBD1. In DNA form, the CDR3 reads TGTGCCAGCAGCTTACGCCCAATCACAATAGGACAGGGAAAAAACATTCAGTACTTC. It encodes CASSLRPITIGQGKNIQYF.